Listed below are T cell receptor beta chains from one sample, sequenced in a study of T cells in Graves' hyperthyroidism and ophthalmopathy. TCRdb called the multiplex PCR reads again in MiXCR, with one record for every CDR3 protein. The sample includes some 600,000 distinct CDR3 sequences, around 14% of them seen just once. The material sequenced was blood. The receptor set was obtained from a woman aged 30 to 39 with Graves' hyperthyroidism that later progressed to Graves' ophthalmopathy. The CDR3 runs from the conserved cysteine through the conserved F or W. Each record gives: CDR3 DNA, CDR3 protein, clone size, D gene, V gene, J gene. A D gene is named only where the DNA matches it firmly. Only part of the rows carry a size: once, few, many, or a class if the clone is expanded.

TGTGCTAGTGGTTTGGCCACAGGAGTGCCTCAGCCCCAGCATTTT	CASGLATGVPQPQHF	many	.	TRBV12-5	TRBJ1-5
TGTGCCAGCACCAAACAGGGGGACTCCTACGAGCAGTACTTC	CASTKQGDSYEQYF	.	TRBD1	TRBV28	TRBJ2-7
TGTGCCAGCAGCATCTCAAATGAAAAACTGTTTTTT	CASSISNEKLFF	.	.	TRBV25-1	TRBJ1-4
TGTGCCAGCAGCTTAGTGGGGGGGGCAGGGATTATGAACACTGAAGCTTTCTTT	CASSLVGGAGIMNTEAFF	many	.	TRBV7-2	TRBJ1-1
TGTGCCAGCACCAGGGGGTCACAAGAGACCCAGTACTTC	CASTRGSQETQYF	few	TRBD1	TRBV2	TRBJ2-5
TGTGCCAGCAGCCAAGGTAGCCAACAGGGCACTGAAGCTTTCTTT	CASSQGSQQGTEAFF	few	.	TRBV3-1	TRBJ1-1
TGTGCCAGCAGCTCGCGCGGGGCAGTCTACGAGCAGTACTTC	CASSSRGAVYEQYF	.	.	TRBV7-9	TRBJ2-7
TGTGCCACCAGTGATCTGACAGGCCCAAAAGAGACCCAGTACTTC	CATSDLTGPKETQYF	many	.	TRBV24-1	TRBJ2-5
TGTGCCGGCGGTTTGTGGGGATATGAGCAGTTCTTC	CAGGLWGYEQFF	few	.	TRBV6-1	TRBJ2-1
TGTGCCACCAGTGATTCCGTACTCGGGACGCAGTATTTT	CATSDSVLGTQYF	many	.	TRBV24-1	TRBJ2-3
TGTGCCAGCAGTTCCGTAGCGGGAGGGCGAAATGAGCAGTTCTTC	CASSSVAGGRNEQFF	many	TRBD2	TRBV28	TRBJ2-1
TGTGCCAGCAGCATCAACAGGGCCCAAGAGACCCAGTACTTC	CASSINRAQETQYF	many	.	TRBV11-3	TRBJ2-5
TGTGCCAGCAGTTTTCAGTCTGGACAGGAAGGTCGAGGCTACACCTTC	CASSFQSGQEGRGYTF	many	TRBD1	TRBV12-3/TRBV12-4	TRBJ1-2
TGTGCCACCCGAACGACAGATAACACTGAAGCTTTCTTT	CATRTTDNTEAFF	few	.	TRBV5-5	TRBJ1-1
TGTGCCTGGAGTGTAGCGGGAGGGAAGACCCAGTACTTC	CAWSVAGGKTQYF	.	TRBD2	TRBV30	TRBJ2-5
TGTGCCACCATTTCCAGACGGAATGAGCAGTTCTTC	CATISRRNEQFF	.	.	TRBV24-1	TRBJ2-1
TGTGCCAGCTCACCAAGGGACAGCGGGGACGAGCAGTACTTC	CASSPRDSGDEQYF	many	.	TRBV18	TRBJ2-7
TGTGCCACCGGGACAAACTCCTACGAGCAGTACTTC	CATGTNSYEQYF	.	.	TRBV28	TRBJ2-7
TGTGCCAGCAGCCAAGATGGGGCCCAGTACTCCTACAATGAGCAGTTCTTC	CASSQDGAQYSYNEQFF	many	.	TRBV14	TRBJ2-1
TGCAGCGTTGTCGGACAGGGGAAAAGCTACAATGAGCAGTTCTTC	CSVVGQGKSYNEQFF	many	TRBD1	TRBV29-1	TRBJ2-1
TGTGCCAGCAGCGCTCGGACTAGCGGAAACAATGAGCAGTTCTTC	CASSARTSGNNEQFF	.	TRBD2	TRBV9	TRBJ2-1
TGCGCCAGCAGCCAAGGACAGTCCTCTTCCTACGAGCAGTACTTC	CASSQGQSSSYEQYF	many	.	TRBV4-1	TRBJ2-7
TGTGCCAGCAGTTTAGGGGGGGCCTACTCTGGAAACACCATATATTTT	CASSLGGAYSGNTIYF	many	.	TRBV28	TRBJ1-3
TGCAGCGTTACCGGGACAGGGTTGGGGAATGAGCAGTTCTTC	CSVTGTGLGNEQFF	.	TRBD1	TRBV29-1	TRBJ2-1
TGTGCCAGCCCTCCTAATTCAGGGGTCTGGCGGGCTTTCTTT	CASPPNSGVWRAFF	.	.	TRBV6-1	TRBJ1-1
TGTGCCAGCAGTTCTACTAGCGGGGGGTACGAGCAGTACTTC	CASSSTSGGYEQYF	many	TRBD2	TRBV6-5	TRBJ2-7
TGTGCCTGGAGAGCCCCCCGGTACCTCTTCCGACATGAGCAGTACTTC	CAWRAPRYLFRHEQYF	.	.	TRBV30	TRBJ2-7
TGCGCCAGCAGCTTGGCCGGGACAGGGTCGTCCTACGAGCAGTACTTC	CASSLAGTGSSYEQYF	.	TRBD1	TRBV5-1	TRBJ2-7
TGCAGCGTTGGGGGAGGCGATTCACCCCTCCACTTT	CSVGGGDSPLHF	.	.	TRBV29-1	TRBJ1-6
TGTGCCAGCAGCTTGGGGGGGGCAGGGGGCCGTTCACCCCTCCACTTT	CASSLGGAGGRSPLHF	.	TRBD1	TRBV5-6	TRBJ1-6
TGTGCCAGCGCCGAGGGCACCTACAATGAGCAGTTCTTC	CASAEGTYNEQFF	few	.	TRBV9	TRBJ2-1
TGTGCCAGCAGCGTAGTAGGCGGACTAGCGGGAGACTCAGATACGCAGTATTTT	CASSVVGGLAGDSDTQYF	.	TRBD2	TRBV9	TRBJ2-3
TGTGCCTGGAGTGGCCGACTAGCGGGAGTAAAAGAGACCCAGTACTTC	CAWSGRLAGVKETQYF	many	TRBD2	TRBV30	TRBJ2-5
TGCAGTGCTCGGAGGGCTGACGAGCAGTACTTC	CSARRADEQYF	few	.	TRBV20-1	TRBJ2-7
TGCAGCGTCGCTGGGACAGGCAATCAGCCCCAGCATTTT	CSVAGTGNQPQHF	many	TRBD1	TRBV29-1	TRBJ1-5
TGTGCCAGCAGCTGGGGGGAAGTGGTCAATGAGCAGTTCTTC	CASSWGEVVNEQFF	many	.	TRBV7-9	TRBJ2-1
TGCGCCAGCAGCTTTCGTAACGGAGACACTGAAGCTTTCTTT	CASSFRNGDTEAFF	few	.	TRBV5-1	TRBJ1-1
TGCAGCGTCCGCAGGAGCCATGAGCAGTTCTTC	CSVRRSHEQFF	many	.	TRBV29-1	TRBJ2-1
TGTGCCAGCAGCTTAGCAGGTGATCCGGACACCGGGGAGCTGTTTTTT	CASSLAGDPDTGELFF	many	.	TRBV7-2	TRBJ2-2
TGTGCCAGTAAAGGAGGGACAGGAATTAGCAATCAGCCCCAGCATTTT	CASKGGTGISNQPQHF	many	TRBD1	TRBV19	TRBJ1-5
TGTGCCAGCAGCTTATCGATCGGGGCGAATGAAGCTTTCTTT	CASSLSIGANEAFF	few	.	TRBV7-9	TRBJ1-1
TGTGCCAGCAGCGTTTCGGGCTCTGGGGCCAACGTCCCGACTTTC	CASSVSGSGANVPTF	.	.	TRBV9	TRBJ2-6
TGTGCCAGCAGCTACAGGACTAGCGGGAGGTCCCTACGCCCATACAATGAGCAGTTCTTC	CASSYRTSGRSLRPYNEQFF	few	TRBD2	TRBV11-3	TRBJ2-1
TGTGCCAGCAGCTCCGTTGGGGGAGGTATGAACACTGAAGCTTTCTTT	CASSSVGGGMNTEAFF	many	.	TRBV11-3	TRBJ1-1
TGTGCCAGCACTTTCCCGGTAAGGACAGCTAACGACGAGCAGTACTTC	CASTFPVRTANDEQYF	.	.	TRBV2	TRBJ2-7
TGCAGTGCTAGTGGTGCGAGCTTCTCCTACGAGCAGTACTTC	CSASGASFSYEQYF	many	.	TRBV20-1	TRBJ2-7
TGTGCCAGCAGCCGGCTCTTAGGGGTGAACACCGGGGAGCTGTTTTTT	CASSRLLGVNTGELFF	many	.	TRBV11-1	TRBJ2-2
TGCGCCAGCAGTGAAGGACGGAGAGAGACCCAGTACTTC	CASSEGRRETQYF	many	.	TRBV10-1	TRBJ2-5
TGTGCCACCAGGGACAGGGGAGAGACCCAGTACTTC	CATRDRGETQYF	.	TRBD1	TRBV24-1	TRBJ2-5
TGTGCCACCAGTGATTACCCGTCCGTTCGGAATGGCAATGATCAGTTCTTC	CATSDYPSVRNGNDQFF	.	.	TRBV24-1	TRBJ2-1
TGTGCCAGCAGCGTAGAAGGGGGGCTTGTTGAAAAACTGTTTTTT	CASSVEGGLVEKLFF	many	.	TRBV9	TRBJ1-4
TGCAGTGCTCCCGACAGGGGAGGAGTCGGCACTGAAGCTTTCTTT	CSAPDRGGVGTEAFF	.	TRBD1	TRBV20-1	TRBJ1-1
TGTGCCAGCAGTCCCCCACCCGACCTTCTTACCTACAATGAGCAGTTCTTC	CASSPPPDLLTYNEQFF	few	.	TRBV27	TRBJ2-1
TGCAGTGCAGAGACAGGGTCCAATCAGCCCCAGCATTTT	CSAETGSNQPQHF	many	TRBD1	TRBV20-1	TRBJ1-5
TGCGCCAGCAGTACTAACGCAGGGAGGACTGAAGCTTTCTTT	CASSTNAGRTEAFF	many	.	TRBV10-2	TRBJ1-1
TGCGCCAGCAGCTTTGGGGGCAAAGGTGAGCAGTTCTTC	CASSFGGKGEQFF	few	.	TRBV5-1	TRBJ2-1